Listed below are T cell receptor beta chains from one sample, sequenced in a study of blood T cell repertoires in COVID-19. Using immunoSEQ multiplex PCR, the repertoire was profiled, and TCRdb retains in-frame clones only, with some absent. The table shows 110,000 to 150,000 clones, with approximately 80% occurring only once. Sequencing was done on a sample of peripheral blood. The receptors originated from a woman aged 55-69 years with acute or convalescent COVID-19. The conserved cysteine and the conserved F or W are not part of the CDR3 here. Fields, in order: clone size, V gene, D gene, CDR3 protein. D genes are given only for firm matches. The listing skips clone size in some rows; elsewhere it reads once, few, many or a size class.

NA TRBV11-2 NA ASSLRTAVVSYEQY
NA TRBV5-4 TRBD2 ASSGAGDTYNEQF
NA TRBV5-1 NA ASSLVSNEQF
once TRBV27 NA ASSALDQETQY
NA TRBV5-1 NA ASSSEVATNEKLF
NA TRBV7-2 NA ASSYPGRPKEQY
NA TRBV6-5 NA ASSYRAGGYT
few TRBV20-1 TRBD2 SASEGVATTGTSGYEQY
NA TRBV2 TRBD1 ASSLTGGAAEKLF
NA TRBV30 TRBD1 AWKTRDRGTPEAF
NA TRBV5-1 TRBD1 ASSFTGDSNQPQH
NA TRBV6-5 NA ASSTGTADYGYT
NA TRBV25-1 NA ASSEALRTNEKLF
NA TRBV6-5 TRBD1 ASSYSGPGGGETQY
NA TRBV12-3/TRBV12-4 NA ASKYRGSYEQY
NA TRBV5-8 TRBD1 ASSSRQGGIGSNQPQH
NA TRBV25-1 NA ASSEHRVGTEAF
few TRBV5-1 NA ASSLSSSISYNEQF
NA TRBV29-1 TRBD2 SATSGRGNEQF
few TRBV19 NA ALGPGQYDSYEQY
NA TRBV11-3 TRBD1 ASSLATGDEQY
NA TRBV6-6 NA ASKEEGYEQF
NA TRBV27 TRBD1 ASRRGQGSGNTIY
NA TRBV5-5 NA ASRKGVNEQF
NA TRBV14 TRBD2 ASSLFGTSGRLYTDTQY
NA TRBV6-6 NA ASSYHPGTEAF
NA TRBV29-1 TRBD2 SGGTAGGSYNEQF
NA TRBV4-2 NA ASSPDVGVSAGELF
once TRBV5-6 TRBD1 ASSFRGSQNTEAF
NA TRBV9 TRBD1 ASSGRQGYGYT